These 23 T cell receptor beta chains share one sample of origin, sequenced in a study of T-cell memory formation after mild COVID-19 (TCRdb year 2021). Library preparation employed 5' RACE. The data were produced on an Illumina NovaSeq 6000. Using fastp trimming at Q25 and MiXCR clonotype assembly, TCRdb reanalyzed the public sequencing data and kept in-frame beta chains. Each record represents a unique CDR3 protein, reported with the most common genes and DNA among its rows. For this sample the table gives roughly 500,000 distinct CDR3 sequences, of which roughly 22% were detected only once. Approximately 12% of the sample is held by the ten biggest clonotypes. Input material: PBMCs or a T cell subset sorted from them (not recorded which). The receptors stem from an adult woman who had mild COVID-19 (a few samples of this study predate the infection). The sample titles of this study are shuffled in the database, so cell type and time point are left out; the donor was told from shared clones.

This chain joins TRBV20-1 and TRBJ2-2; the match to TRBD1 covers 10 bases. V shed 4 bases, J shed 6 bases, and the junction held 8 bases outside the gene matches. The germline gives CDR1 DFQATT, CDR2 SNEGSKA (reference sequence). The length of the CDR3 is 15 residues. The CDR3 bases are TGCAGTGCTAAGGGACAGGGGATAAGGGCCGGGGAGCTGTTTTTT. Its translation is CSAKGQGIRAGELFF.

This clonotype occurred a few times. The V call is TRBV20-1, the J call TRBJ2-2; 7 nucleotides agree with TRBD2. In germline, CDR1 is DFQATT, CDR2 SNEGSKA (reference sequence). This CDR3 region has 15 residues. Trimming removed 6 bases from V and 1 base from J; junction bases left unmatched: 8. In DNA, the CDR3 is TGCAGTGCGAGTCTACTAGCGAAGAACACCGGGGAGCTGTTTTTT. Its translation: CSASLLAKNTGELFF.

V is TRBV7-2 and J is TRBJ2-7, with unresolved D. From germline, CDR1 is SGHTA and CDR2 FQGNSA. Trimming removed 5 bases at V and 0 bases at J, with 8 bases between. The CDR3 spans 13 residues. As DNA, the CDR3 is TGTGCCAGCAGCACCCCGAGCTCCTACGAGCAGTACTTC. Translated: CASSTPSSYEQYF.

This clonotype was counted a few times. This chain joins TRBV7-9 and TRBJ2-1, with TRBD1 identical over 7 bases. Trimming took 4 bases from V and 0 from J; bases not matched to a gene: 6. Germline values: CDR1 SEHNR, CDR2 FQNEAQ (reference sequence). This CDR3 is built from 16 residues. The CDR3 DNA reads as TGTGCCAGCAGCTCACTCCGGGACAGCTCCTACAATGAGCAGTTCTTC. Protein product: CASSSLRDSSYNEQFF.

There are a few counts of this clonotype. The V call is TRBV20-1, the J call TRBJ1-1, with D unresolved. Between the trimmed V and J ends, which lost 0 bases and 4 bases, there was a span of 12 bases. The CDR3 sequence is 14 residues long. Germline loops: CDR1 DFQATT, CDR2 SNEGSKA (reference sequence). The CDR3 nucleotides read TGCAGTGCTAGAGATCCCAGGCAGAGCACTGAAGCTTTCTTT. It yields the protein CSARDPRQSTEAFF.

The chain carries TRBV24-1 and TRBJ2-3; tentatively, D is TRBD2 (6 bases). Germline loops: CDR1 KGHDR, CDR2 SFDVKD. CDR3 length: 15 amino acids. The V end was cut by 4 bases, the J end by 3 bases, with 13 bases between. CDR3 residues: CATSDPGRETDTQYF. In nucleotides, the CDR3 is TGTGCCACCAGTGACCCCGGACGGGAGACAGATACGCAGTATTTT.

The chain joins TRBV10-3 to TRBJ2-7; TRBD1 matches 7 bases. This CDR3 has 12 residues. The trim removed 6 bases at V and 5 bases at J, leaving 4 bases unmatched. Germline V gene data show CDR1 as ENHRY and CDR2 as SYGVKD. The CDR3 sequence: CAISPDRDEQYF. The CDR3, as DNA: TGTGCCATCAGCCCCGACAGGGACGAGCAGTACTTC.

CDR3 in amino acids: CASSEVRRGGTDTQYF. The CDR3 DNA follows: TGTGCCAGCAGTGAAGTGAGGCGGGGGGGCACAGATACGCAGTATTTT. The J gene is TRBJ2-3, the V gene TRBV2, with 8 bases that match TRBD2. The V gene's germline CDR1 is SNHLY and CDR2 FYNNEI. This CDR3 comprises 16 residues. V trimming: 1 base; J trimming: 1 base; junction bases outside the gene matches: 4.

The rearrangement uses TRBV5-6 and TRBJ2-5; a possible D gene is TRBD1 (6 bases). The CDR3 spans 17 residues. Trimming shortened V by 6 bases and J by 5 bases, and 26 bases separated the two germline ends. Germline assignment: CDR1 SGHDT and CDR2 YYEEEE. CDR3 nucleotides: TGTGCCAGCACCTCCCCTTCGAGCTGGGGGCTTGCGGAGACCCAGTACTTC. Its protein product is CASTSPSSWGLAETQYF. The variable domain in full, with the rest retrieved from reference TRBV5-6 and TRBJ2-5, is DAGVTQSPTHLIKTRGQQVTLRCSPKSGHDTVSWYQQALGQGPQFIFQYYEEEERQRGNFPDRFSGHQFPNYSSELNVNALLLGDSALYLCASTSPSSWGLAETQYFGPGTRLLVL.

The V and J genes are TRBV12-3 or TRBV12-4 and TRBJ2-1; 15 nucleotides align to TRBD2. The CDR3 contains 16 residues. Germline trimming cut 3 bases from V and 7 bases from J; bases unmatched to any gene: 4. This CDR3 is CASSFGLAGGLNEQFF. The CDR3 DNA reads as TGTGCCAGCAGTTTCGGACTAGCGGGAGGGCTGAATGAGCAGTTCTTC.

A few counts support this clonotype. The chain couples TRBV14 to TRBJ1-2, with D unclear. Germline V gives CDR1 SGHDN, CDR2 FVKESK. The CDR3 has 16 residues. V was clipped by 4 bases and J by 0 bases, with 15 bases between them. In DNA, the CDR3 is TGTGCCAGCAGCCCTCGCGGGCCCGAAGCTAACTATGGCTACACCTTC. Its protein product is CASSPRGPEANYGYTF. The entire variable domain, with the rest obtained from reference TRBV14 and TRBJ1-2, is as follows: EAGVTQFPSHSVIEKGQTVTLRCDPISGHDNLYWYRRVMGKEIKFLLHFVKESKQDESGMPNNRFLAERTGGTYSTLKVQPAELEDSGVYFCASSPRGPEANYGYTFGSGTRLTVV.

This clonotype was observed at least ten times. The junction differs from germline at one of its ends, possibly a read error. V gene TRBV7-7 combines with J gene TRBJ2-5; D tentatively reads TRBD1 or TRBD2 (6 bases each). The CDR3 is 13 residues long. The germline CDR1 and CDR2 sequences are SSHAT and FNYEAQ (reference sequence). The CDR3, as DNA: TGTGCTAGCAGCCCGGGGGCTAGAGAGACCCAGTACTTC. Protein: CASSPGARETQYF. The entire variable domain, with the rest obtained from reference TRBV7-7 and TRBJ2-5, is as follows: GAGVSQSPRYKVTKRGQDVTLRCDPISSHATLYWYQQALGQGPEFLTYFNYEAQPDKSGLPSDRFSAERPEGSISTLTIQRTEQRDSAMYRCASSPGARETQYFGPGTRLLVL.

The rearrangement joins TRBV9 to TRBJ1-2, with D tentatively TRBD1 (6 bases). The CDR3 has 13 residues. Germline CDR1 SGDLS, CDR2 YYNGEE. Between the trimmed V and J ends, which lost 3 bases and 4 bases, there was a span of 10 bases. In nucleotides, the CDR3 is TGTGCCAGCAGCGCACAGGGCCCCTATGGCTACACCTTC. Translating gives CASSAQGPYGYTF. Full variable domain (remainder filled in from reference TRBV9 and TRBJ1-2): DSGVTQTPKHLITATGQRVTLRCSPRSGDLSVYWYQQSLDQGLQFLIQYYNGEERAKGNILERFSAQQFPDLHSELNLSSLELGDSALYFCASSAQGPYGYTFGSGTRLTVV.

This clonotype was detected only a few times. V gene TRBV7-2 combines with J gene TRBJ2-2, with 9 bases identical to TRBD2. The CDR3 covers 18 residues. Germline V gene sequence: CDR1 SGHTA, CDR2 FQGNSA. Trimming took 4 bases from V and 7 from J; bases not matched to a gene: 16. This CDR3 reads CASSSTPAGGLLHGELFF. CDR3 DNA sequence: TGTGCCAGCAGCTCTACCCCCGCGGGAGGGCTATTACACGGGGAGCTGTTTTTT.

This clonotype was found once. V usage is TRBV12-3 or TRBV12-4 and J usage is TRBJ2-1; D remains unclear. V was trimmed by 7 bases and J by 5 bases, leaving 6 bases between them. This CDR3 has 11 residues. CDR3 residues: CASTGNNEQFF. In DNA form, the CDR3 reads TGTGCCAGCACGGGCAACAATGAGCAGTTCTTC.

The genes are TRBV7-2 and TRBJ1-1; possibly TRBD1 for D (5 bases). CDR1 and CDR2 (germline): SGHTA, FQGNSA. V lost 3 bases and J lost 1, with 9 bases in between. The CDR3 is made up of 14 amino acids. In nucleotides, the CDR3 is TGTGCCAGCAGCTTCCCGACAGAGAACACTGAAGCTTTCTTT. Protein product: CASSFPTENTEAFF.

The chain is built from TRBV20-1 and TRBJ1-6; no firm D call. Germline CDR1 DFQATT, CDR2 SNEGSKA (reference sequence). The V gene lost 2 bases and the J gene lost 4 bases, with 9 bases spanning the gap. The CDR3 runs 14 residues. In DNA, the CDR3 is TGCAGTGCTAGACCGGACCTTTATAATTCACCCCTCCACTTT. Translation: CSARPDLYNSPLHF.

This clonotype was detected only a few times. The rearrangement links TRBV5-1 to TRBJ1-2; 11 bases fit TRBD1. Germline values: CDR1 SGHRS, CDR2 YFSETQ. The V segment lost 6 bases and the J segment 5 bases; nucleotides outside the gene matches: 6. This CDR3 has 14 residues. Here the CDR3 reads CASIKDRGLYGYTF. The CDR3 coding sequence is TGCGCCAGCATCAAGGACAGGGGGCTGTATGGCTACACCTTC.

This clonotype was seen only a few times. The chain uses TRBV7-8 and TRBJ2-2, with D possibly being TRBD1 (6 bases). The germline V gene has CDR1 SGHVS and CDR2 FQNEAQ. The CDR3 is made up of 17 amino acids. The V gene lost 0 bases and the J gene lost 2 bases, with 13 bases spanning the gap. The CDR3 is CASSLAPGQGNTGELFF. Written as DNA, the CDR3 is TGTGCCAGCAGCTTAGCCCCGGGACAAGGCAACACCGGGGAGCTGTTTTTT.

This clonotype was counted at least ten times. V is TRBV12-3 or TRBV12-4 and J is TRBJ2-2; 7 nucleotides agree with TRBD1. This CDR3 is 15 amino acids long. The trim removed 6 bases at V and 0 bases at J, leaving 4 bases unmatched. Here the CDR3 DNA reads TGTGCCAGCAGCTGGACAGGAACGAACACCGGGGAGCTGTTTTTT. Protein: CASSWTGTNTGELFF.

This clonotype came up many times. The chain combines TRBV3-1 with TRBJ2-2, with D perhaps assigned TRBD1 or TRBD2 (5 bases each). Germline loops: CDR1 LGHDT, CDR2 YNNKEL (reference sequence). Trimming took off 0 bases at V and 1 base at J, with 18 bases between the two ends. The CDR3 has 19 residues. The CDR3 sequence: CASSQDLAGTWGNTGELFF. In DNA, the CDR3 is TGTGCCAGCAGCCAAGATCTGGCCGGGACCTGGGGGAACACCGGGGAGCTGTTTTTT.

The chain has TRBV5-1 and TRBJ1-1, with D possibly being TRBD1 (5 bases). There are 12 residues in the CDR3. The germline gives CDR1 SGHRS, CDR2 YFSETQ. V dropped 4 bases and J dropped 9 bases, with 13 bases sitting between them. CDR3 residues: CASSPGTEKAFF. In nucleotides, the CDR3 is TGCGCCAGCAGCCCAGGGACGGAGAAAGCTTTCTTT.

This clonotype occurred a few times. V gene TRBV6-2 or TRBV6-3 combines with J gene TRBJ1-1, with D possibly being TRBD1 (6 bases). The CDR3 runs 15 residues. V lost 6 bases and J 1 base, leaving 15 bases between the germline ends. Germline-derived CDR1 and CDR2 are MNHEY and SVGEGT. DNA for the CDR3: TGTGCCAGCAGGGCTAGCAGGGGTCAGAACACTGAAGCTTTCTTT. Protein product: CASRASRGQNTEAFF.